This TCR beta chain was documented in a study of blood T cells in healthy people across ages. Study conclusions and caveats: For the donors, CMV status was unknown and possibly confounded expanded clonotype changes.

The CDR3 is 14 residues long. Germline assignment: CDR1 SQVTM and CDR2 ANQGSEA. Unmatched junction bases numbered 8, after V lost 4 bases and J lost 3 bases. With respect to this clonotype: Its antigen remains unidentified.

With a J-beta primer mix and a sample-barcoded 5' primer, a second PCR ran about 7 to 12 cycles. TCRdb called the 5' RACE reads again in MiXCR, with one record for every CDR3 protein. This sample has hundreds of thousands of distinct CDR3 sequences; 24% occur once, and the top ten carry 7.5% to 9%. A further study also used this sample, focusing on T cells of mothers and their children.

This TCR came from a boy between 10 and 17 years old in good health. This sequence joins TRBV29-1 and TRBJ1-1, with TRBD1 identical over 7 bases. The sample comprised blood. The DNA of the CDR3 is TGCAGCGTTGGCTACGTGGGACAGCACACTGAAGCTTTCTTT. Translated: CSVGYVGQHTEAFF.